The entry below describes one T cell receptor (beta chain). The antigen is not known. V was clipped by 5 bases and J by 9 bases; unmatched bases: 10. CDR3 length: 15 amino acids. Germline V gene sequence: CDR1 SGHRS, CDR2 YFSETQ. The source of the sample is a study of identical twins. TCRdb reanalysed the 5' RACE reads using MiXCR and keeps one entry per CDR3 protein. The sample includes roughly 690,000 distinct CDR3 sequences, roughly 20% of them seen just once. Study-wide results and caveats: In zero-insertion analyses, partial confounding could arise from invariant MAIT and iNKT cells.

This sample also belongs to another study, concerning T cells expressing NK-cell markers. That source adds: Whether expanded NKG2C+ T cell clones recognized HCMV stayed uncertain.

The TCR was taken from a young woman in good health. Sequencing was performed on PBMCs. This chain joins TRBV5-1 and TRBJ2-4, with TRBD1 identical over 11 bases. CDR3 in DNA: TGCGCCAGCAGAATGGACAGGGGGCTACTGGGCATTCAGTACTTC. Residues: CASRMDRGLLGIQYF.